Presented here are 2 T cell receptor beta chains from one specimen sequenced in a study of cytotoxic CD8 clonotypes in ibrutinib-treated CLL. The method was immunoSEQ multiplex PCR; TCRdb's version includes in-frame clones alone and lacks a portion of them. The sample has about 160,000 clones, more than 65% seen once. This specimen consisted of PBMCs, obtained after 12 months of ibrutinib treatment. The source of these receptors is a human donor with chronic lymphocytic leukemia.

This chain joins TRBV5-1 and TRBJ2-7; D unclear. Germline assignment: CDR1 SGHRS and CDR2 YFSETQ. Trimming shortened V by 0 bases and J by 4 bases, and 8 bases separated the two germline ends. There are 13 residues in the CDR3. CDR3 region: CASSLGFEYEQYF. Here the CDR3 DNA reads TGCGCCAGCAGCTTGGGGTTTGAGTACGAGCAGTACTTC.

CDR3 region: CASDGDTDTQYF. CDR3 nucleotides: TGTGCCAGCGATGGAGACACAGATACGCAGTATTTT. V gene TRBV9 combines with J gene TRBJ2-3; D gene ambiguous. The germline V gene encodes CDR1 SGDLS and CDR2 YYNGEE. V shed 7 bases and J shed 2 bases, with 8 bases lying between them. This CDR3 is 12 amino acids long.